This section outlines one TCR beta chain sequence together with its context. This clone was observed a single time. Its antigen is currently not known. Per-nucleotide qualities are absent, and no much larger clonotype sits a single base away. The sample belongs to a study of cytomegalovirus exposure and HLA in healthy donors (dated by TCRdb to 2016 to 2017). Context from the whole study: A later analysis indicated that the 130 or so validation repertoires were generated on the platform also employed for the approximately 690 repertoires of the first cohort. Along with the roughly 670-subject first cohort, a separate validation cohort of over 90 different subjects was used. The study was designed to test whether signatures of past pathogen exposure could be identified by cataloging public T cell receptors. High-throughput TCR immunosequencing, statistical association of individual TCRs with disease status, and machine learning were combined to predict cytomegalovirus infection status. On the study overall, not on this receptor specifically: Most TCR sequences were observed very rarely across donors, whereas some public TCRs were present in many individuals. The authors suggested that the approach could potentially be extended to other disease states and immunological phenotypes. A later analysis lacked HLA typing for the validation cohort, so it scored co-occurrence in that cohort across all 130 or so repertoires. In the study, 164 TCR beta chains were listed as associated with cytomegalovirus. Subsequent analysis determined that TCRs grouped into clusters in the first cohort also showed a tendency toward co-occurrence across the 120 validation repertoires, and approximately 94% of cluster scores exceeded 0. Cytomegalovirus status was reported to be diagnosed by the classifier with high specificity and sensitivity in both the original and validation cohorts. Three of the identified cytomegalovirus-associated TCR beta chains were confirmed in vitro to be specific for cytomegalovirus antigens.

The donors were included in the validation cohort of roughly 130 subjects, a group kept apart from the roughly 680-subject first cohort. The library was made by the immunoSEQ multiplex PCR assay. As for the original processing: A statistical classification framework was built to diagnose cytomegalovirus status from the catalog of TCR beta chain sequences. What TCRdb holds here is the immuneACCESS table cut down to in-frame rearrangements. Part of the clones is not present; checked against another copy, under half of the missing clones reflect an unresolved V gene, and the others are unexplained. V and J calls and clone size follow that table, whereas D and trimming were derived from the DNA. The sample yields tens of thousands of clones; approximately 93% were counted once. The ten largest clones capture approximately 3.5% of the sample. The CDR3 covers 14 residues, taking in both the cysteine and the phenylalanine. CDR3 DNA is the only sequence kept; it has 42 bases, read in frame from the first base. Reading the germline V gene (reference sequence) gives CDR1 SGHNT and CDR2 YYREEE. Trimming at the junction amounts to 3 bases on V and 5 bases on J, and the germline ends lie 14 bases apart.

The V and J genes are TRBV5-4 and TRBJ1-2; matching of 5 bases hints at TRBD1 as the D gene. This receptor was identified in a woman aged 18-29 years in good health and CMV-seropositive. Material for sequencing was PBMCs. The sequenced DNA is TGTGCCAGCAGCTCCTCGCCGGGGGGATATGGCTACACCTTC. The resulting protein is CASSSSPGGYGYTF.